This TCR beta chain was profiled in a study of memory CD8 T cells in hepatitis C reinfection. This sample's time point: late/post reinfection, 12 to 24 weeks after detection. The sorted cells went straight to TCR sequencing with no prior in vitro expansion. The Montreal HEPCO cohort supplied donors who inject drugs. Total naive CD8 T cells were sorted as viable CD3+ CD8+ CD45RO- cells from a couple of donors. Germline trimming cut 5 bases from V and 0 bases from J; bases unmatched to any gene: 4. Germline CDR1 and CDR2: SGHDN and FVKESK. The CDR3 is 16 amino acids. Clones were sequenced by immunoSEQ multiplex PCR, and TCRdb holds only the in-frame ones, with some missing. The sample lists some 50,000 clones, approximately 92% seen once, with approximately 0.67% in the top ten.

This sequence was found in a man aged 18-30 years with hepatitis C virus infection. The sample was naive CD8+ T cells sorted from blood. The chain has TRBV14 and TRBJ2-7; 13 bases map to TRBD2. This CDR3 is CASSLGLAGLSYEQYF. The CDR3 bases are TGTGCCAGCAGCTTGGGACTAGCGGGACTCTCCTACGAGCAGTACTTC.